These T cell receptor beta chains were read from a single sample in a study of cytomegalovirus exposure and HLA in healthy donors. Clones were sequenced by immunoSEQ multiplex PCR, and TCRdb holds only the in-frame ones, with some missing. The sample yields 100,000 to 150,000 clones, more than 65% seen once. Sample: PBMCs. All receptors derive from a man in his fifties in good health and CMV-seronegative. Each CDR3 is given with its conserved first and last residue. D genes are given only for firm matches.

TGTGCCAGCACCGAGTTAGCGGGACCAAATGAGCAGTTCTTC	CASTELAGPNEQFF	TRBD2	TRBV7-2	TRBJ2-1
TGTGCCTGGACACTCGGGACACATTACAATGAGCAGTTCTTC	CAWTLGTHYNEQFF	NA	TRBV30	TRBJ2-1
TGTGCCAGCAGCTCCCTAAACAGGGGGTACACCGGGGAGCTGTTTTTT	CASSSLNRGYTGELFF	TRBD1	TRBV7-8	TRBJ2-2
TGCGCCAGCAGCTTGGAGTCAGGGGTCGAGCAGTACTTC	CASSLESGVEQYF	NA	TRBV5-1	TRBJ2-7
TGTGCCAGCAGCCAGGATGGGTCCGGGGCCAACGTCCTGACTTTC	CASSQDGSGANVLTF	NA	TRBV6-6	TRBJ2-6
TGTGCCAGCAGCTTAGTTCTGGGGGGTGGCAATCAGCCCCAGCATTTT	CASSLVLGGGNQPQHF	NA	TRBV7-9	TRBJ1-5
TGTGCCAGCAGCTCCCGGGACAGAAACAATCAGCCCCAGCATTTT	CASSSRDRNNQPQHF	TRBD1	TRBV5-5	TRBJ1-5
TGTGCCAGCAGCAGATCACAAGGGGACAAGGATGGCTACACCTTC	CASSRSQGDKDGYTF	NA	TRBV4-2	TRBJ1-2
TGTGCCAGTAGGGGGACAGGGTATTCCTACGAGCAGTACTTC	CASRGTGYSYEQYF	TRBD1	TRBV19	TRBJ2-7
TGTGCCAGCTCACCTTATCGGGACAGGAACACTGAAGCTTTCTTT	CASSPYRDRNTEAFF	TRBD1	TRBV18	TRBJ1-1
TGTGCCAGCAGTGAATTCGGGGGAGCCTATAATTCACCCCTCCACTTT	CASSEFGGAYNSPLHF	NA	TRBV25-1	TRBJ1-6